Listed below are T cell receptor beta chains from one sample, sequenced in a study of cytomegalovirus exposure and HLA in healthy donors. TCRdb keeps only in-frame clones here, not all; method: immunoSEQ multiplex PCR. The sample gives approximately 190,000 clones, roughly 88% of which show up once; roughly 12% is in the top ten. Sequencing was performed on PBMCs. These receptor sequences come from a woman between 25 and 40 years old in good health and CMV-seropositive. Both conserved end residues are part of each CDR3. The D gene is left open where the match is weak. Rows may omit the clone size; those that give it use once, few, many or a size class.

CDR3aa | CDR3nt | d_gene | j_gene | v_gene | abundance
CASSFQGNSYEQYF | TGTGCCAGCAGCTTTCAGGGGAACTCCTACGAGCAGTACTTC | . | TRBJ2-7 | TRBV7-2 | .
CASRAGEETQYF | TGTGCCAGCAGGGCAGGGGAAGAGACCCAGTACTTC | . | TRBJ2-5 | TRBV6-5 | .
CASSRGVVNTEAFF | TGTGCCAGCAGTCGGGGGGTAGTGAACACTGAAGCTTTCTTT | . | TRBJ1-1 | TRBV6-5 | .
CASSLGQSSYNEQFF | TGCGCCAGCAGCTTGGGACAGAGCTCCTACAATGAGCAGTTCTTC | . | TRBJ2-1 | TRBV5-1 | .
CASERLAGEDEQFF | TGTGCCTCCGAGCGGCTAGCGGGAGAGGATGAGCAGTTCTTC | TRBD2 | TRBJ2-1 | TRBV7-9 | once
CASSDARQGATEAFF | TGTGCCAGCAGTGACGCCCGACAGGGGGCCACTGAAGCTTTCTTT | TRBD1 | TRBJ1-1 | TRBV2 | .
CASSFPGGGDLSTNEKLFF | TGTGCCAGCAGCTTCCCGGGTGGAGGGGACCTTTCAACTAATGAAAAACTGTTTTTT | . | TRBJ1-4 | TRBV7-6 | .
CASSRGEQWTAPFNEQFF | TGTGCCAGCAGCCGGGGGGAACAGTGGACAGCGCCATTCAATGAGCAGTTCTTC | . | TRBJ2-1 | TRBV25-1 | .
CASSLGTGGNEQFF | TGCGCCAGCAGCTTGGGTACAGGGGGCAATGAGCAGTTCTTC | TRBD1 | TRBJ2-1 | TRBV5-1 | .
CASSTLAGGPGEQYF | TGTGCCAGTAGTACCTTAGCGGGAGGGCCCGGCGAGCAGTACTTC | TRBD2 | TRBJ2-7 | TRBV19 | .
CASSPGTGVRGGTEAFF | TGCGCCAGCAGCCCCGGGACAGGGGTAAGAGGAGGCACTGAAGCTTTCTTT | TRBD1 | TRBJ1-1 | TRBV5-1 | .
CALRQSNYGYTF | TGTGCCCTTAGACAGTCTAACTATGGCTACACCTTC | . | TRBJ1-2 | TRBV10-3 | few
CASSPAPDSRNTEAFF | TGTGCCAGCAGCCCAGCCCCGGACAGCAGGAACACTGAAGCTTTCTTT | . | TRBJ1-1 | TRBV7-2 | .
CASSSSTDTQYF | TGTGCCAGCAGTAGCAGCACAGATACGCAGTATTTT | . | TRBJ2-3 | TRBV5-4 | .
CASSTGTGGTYGYTF | TGTGCCAGCAGTACCGGGACAGGGGGGACCTATGGCTACACCTTC | TRBD1 | TRBJ1-2 | TRBV28 | .
CASSPTGALSGNTIYF | TGTGCCAGCAGCCCGACAGGGGCCCTCTCTGGAAACACCATATATTTT | TRBD1 | TRBJ1-3 | TRBV5-6 | many
CASSIVEGDTEAFF | TGTGCCAGTAGTATAGTGGAAGGGGACACTGAAGCTTTCTTT | . | TRBJ1-1 | TRBV19 | .
CASSLVGGDTQYF | TGCGCCAGCAGCTTGGTGGGGGGTGATACGCAGTATTTT | . | TRBJ2-3 | TRBV5-1 | few
CASSEISGNYGYTF | TGTGCCAGCAGTGAAATCTCCGGGAACTATGGCTACACCTTC | . | TRBJ1-2 | TRBV2 | .
CASSYSGQGHAGELFF | TGTGCCAGCAGTTACTCGGGACAGGGGCATGCCGGGGAGCTGTTTTTT | TRBD1 | TRBJ2-2 | TRBV6-6 | .
CASSFGGGLSGYEQYF | TGTGCCAGCAGCTTCGGGGGAGGGCTAAGCGGGTACGAGCAGTACTTC | TRBD2 | TRBJ2-7 | TRBV11-3 | .
CSVGHTGQNKYGYTF | TGCAGCGTTGGTCACACGGGACAGAATAAATATGGCTACACCTTC | TRBD1 | TRBJ1-2 | TRBV29-1 | .
CASSSRGGLPEYGYTF | TGTGCCAGCAGCTCCCGAGGAGGCCTCCCTGAATATGGCTACACCTTC | . | TRBJ1-2 | TRBV4-2 | few
CASSSTPSLHNEQFF | TGTGCCAGCAGCTCCACTCCATCGCTCCACAATGAGCAGTTCTTC | . | TRBJ2-1 | TRBV7-8 | once
CASSPGTGAMNTEAFF | TGTGCCAGCAGCCCTGGGACAGGGGCTATGAACACTGAAGCTTTCTTT | TRBD1 | TRBJ1-1 | TRBV5-6 | .
CASSLVEGGEQYF | TGTGCCAGCAGCTTAGTTGAGGGTGGCGAGCAGTACTTC | . | TRBJ2-7 | TRBV11-1 | .
CASSRDSSYNEQFF | TGCGCCAGCAGCCGGGACAGTAGTTACAATGAGCAGTTCTTC | TRBD1 | TRBJ2-1 | TRBV5-1 | .
CASSFMGRGRDQPQHF | TGTGCCAGCAGTTTTATGGGCAGGGGGCGCGATCAGCCCCAGCATTTT | TRBD1 | TRBJ1-5 | TRBV27 | .
CASSSTRPYEQYF | TGTGCCAGCAGTTCGACACGTCCCTACGAGCAGTACTTC | . | TRBJ2-7 | TRBV28 | .
CSAKSNTEAFF | TGCAGCGCAAAATCGAACACTGAAGCTTTCTTT | . | TRBJ1-1 | TRBV29-1 | few
CASSLVSGGNTEAFF | TGCGCCAGCAGCTTGGTCTCCGGCGGGAACACTGAAGCTTTCTTT | . | TRBJ1-1 | TRBV5-1 | .
CASSSSGTGELFF | TGTGCCAGCAGTTCCTCGGGCACCGGGGAGCTGTTTTTT | . | TRBJ2-2 | TRBV28 | .
CASSPGQGPYEQYF | TGCGCCAGCAGCCCCGGACAGGGGCCCTACGAGCAGTACTTC | TRBD1 | TRBJ2-7 | TRBV5-1 | .
CASSLVRTGLEKLFF | TGTGCCAGCAGCTTAGTAAGAACAGGTCTTGAAAAACTGTTTTTT | . | TRBJ1-4 | TRBV7-9 | .
CSLRTANTEAFF | TGCAGCCTCCGGACAGCGAACACTGAAGCTTTCTTT | . | TRBJ1-1 | TRBV29-1 | .
CASSLEGSPQETQYF | TGCGCCAGCAGCTTGGAAGGGAGCCCTCAAGAGACCCAGTACTTC | . | TRBJ2-5 | TRBV5-1 | .
CASTRDRDDTEAFF | TGTGCCAGCACCCGGGACAGGGACGACACTGAAGCTTTCTTT | TRBD1 | TRBJ1-1 | TRBV6-5 | once
CASSLSRAGGEQFF | TGTGCTAGCAGCTTATCACGAGCGGGAGGGGAGCAGTTCTTC | TRBD2 | TRBJ2-1 | TRBV7-7 | once